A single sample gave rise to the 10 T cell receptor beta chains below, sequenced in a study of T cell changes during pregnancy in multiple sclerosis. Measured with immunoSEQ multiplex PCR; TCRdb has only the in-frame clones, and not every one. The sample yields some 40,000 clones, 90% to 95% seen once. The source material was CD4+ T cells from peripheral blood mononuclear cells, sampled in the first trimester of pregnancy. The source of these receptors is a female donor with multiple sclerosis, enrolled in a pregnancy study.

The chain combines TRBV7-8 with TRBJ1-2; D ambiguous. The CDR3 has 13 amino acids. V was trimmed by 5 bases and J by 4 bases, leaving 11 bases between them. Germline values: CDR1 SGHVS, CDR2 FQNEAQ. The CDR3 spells CASSPGLPYGYTF. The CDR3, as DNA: TGTGCCAGCAGCCCAGGTCTCCCCTATGGCTACACCTTC.

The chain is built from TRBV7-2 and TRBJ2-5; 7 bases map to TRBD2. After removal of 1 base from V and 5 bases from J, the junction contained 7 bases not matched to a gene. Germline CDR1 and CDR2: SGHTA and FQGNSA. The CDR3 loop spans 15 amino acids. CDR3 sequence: CASSLGGGGRETQYF. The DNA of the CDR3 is TGTGCCAGCAGCTTAGGGGGCGGGGGAAGGGAGACCCAGTACTTC.

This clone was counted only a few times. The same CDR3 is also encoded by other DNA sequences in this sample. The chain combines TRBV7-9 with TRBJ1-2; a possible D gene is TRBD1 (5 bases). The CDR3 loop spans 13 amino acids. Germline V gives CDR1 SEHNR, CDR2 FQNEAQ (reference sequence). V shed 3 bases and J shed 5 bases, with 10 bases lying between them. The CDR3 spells CASSLGGDYGYTF. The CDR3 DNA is TGTGCCAGCAGCTTGGGAGGGGATTATGGCTACACCTTC.

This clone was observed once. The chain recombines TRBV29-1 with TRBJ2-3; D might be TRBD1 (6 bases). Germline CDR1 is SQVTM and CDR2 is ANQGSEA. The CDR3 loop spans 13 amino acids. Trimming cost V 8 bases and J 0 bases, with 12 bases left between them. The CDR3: CSCGQSSTDTQYF. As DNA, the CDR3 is TGCAGCTGTGGACAGTCAAGCACAGATACGCAGTATTTT.

The CDR3: CASSTGTPMAHEQYF. The DNA for the CDR3 is TGTGCCAGTAGCACCGGGACACCAATGGCCCACGAGCAGTACTTC. The chain uses TRBV19 and TRBJ2-7; TRBD1 is a possible D gene (6 bases). Trimming pared 6 bases from V and 5 bases from J, leaving 20 bases between. Germline CDR1 LNHDA, CDR2 SQIVND (reference sequence). The CDR3 contains 15 residues.

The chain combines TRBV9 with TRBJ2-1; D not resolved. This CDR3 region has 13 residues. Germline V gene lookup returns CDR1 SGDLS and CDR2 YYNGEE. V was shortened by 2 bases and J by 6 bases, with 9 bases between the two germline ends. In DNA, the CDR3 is TGTGCCAGCAGCGTCCTCCTCGGCAATGAGCAGTTCTTC. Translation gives CASSVLLGNEQFF.

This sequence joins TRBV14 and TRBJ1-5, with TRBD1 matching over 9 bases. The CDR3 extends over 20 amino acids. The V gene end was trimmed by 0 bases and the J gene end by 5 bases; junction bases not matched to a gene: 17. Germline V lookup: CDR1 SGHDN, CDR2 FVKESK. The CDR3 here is CASSQDLGGTGISEDQPQHF. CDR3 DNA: TGTGCCAGCAGCCAAGATTTGGGAGGGACAGGGATCTCGGAGGATCAGCCCCAGCATTTT.

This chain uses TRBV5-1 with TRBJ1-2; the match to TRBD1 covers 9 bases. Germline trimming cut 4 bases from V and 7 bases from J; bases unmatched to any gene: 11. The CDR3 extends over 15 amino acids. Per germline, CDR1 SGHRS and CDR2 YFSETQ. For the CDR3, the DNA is TGCGCCAGCAGCCTCCCCGGGGGACAGGGAGTTGGCTACACCTTC. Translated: CASSLPGGQGVGYTF.

The CDR3 sequence is CASRKQGDSATNEKLFF. The DNA of the CDR3 is TGTGCCAGTAGAAAACAGGGGGATTCGGCAACTAATGAAAAACTGTTTTTT. The chain has TRBV19 and TRBJ1-4; 8 nucleotides agree with TRBD1. The germline gives CDR1 LNHDA, CDR2 SQIVND (reference sequence). This CDR3 is built from 17 residues. V shed 6 bases and J 0 bases; nucleotides not matched to a gene: 9.

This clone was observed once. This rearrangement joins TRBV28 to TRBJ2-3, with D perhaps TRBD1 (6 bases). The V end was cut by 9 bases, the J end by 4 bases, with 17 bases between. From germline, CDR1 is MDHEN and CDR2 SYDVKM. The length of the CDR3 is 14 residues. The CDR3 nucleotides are TGTGCCAGTAATTCACAGGGTATTTCAGATACGCAGTATTTT. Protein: CASNSQGISDTQYF.